This T cell receptor (beta chain) was sequenced in a study of blood T cells in healthy people across ages (dated by TCRdb to the mid-2010s). For the wider study: In model experiments, template switching captured about one uniquely barcoded TCR beta cDNA molecule for every two T cells. Age-related changes in TCR beta repertoire diversity were measured in the study by deep sequencing normalized with unique cDNA molecular identifiers. The donors were divided into four age groups: young (average roughly 17 years), middle-aged (around 37), aged (approximately 62) and long-lived (approximately 74). To avoid experimental bias, donors of different ages were spread randomly across the sequencing lanes. Two additional independent replicas of 1 million unique cDNA reads from the same blood draw were analyzed for two donors (one aged 18 to 29 and one aged 80 or older).

CDR1 is given as ENHRY and CDR2 as SYGVKD, both from the germline V gene. The CDR3 goes from the cysteine to the phenylalanine over 16 residues. CDR3 DNA is the only sequence kept; it has 48 bases, read in frame from the first base. After removal of 8 bases from V and 6 bases from J, the junction retains 8 bases not matched to a gene. What the study reported, not specific to this receptor: Compared with the aged group, the long-lived group had more naive CD4+ T cells, fewer expanded clones and increased TCR diversity, a pattern suggesting age selection. Because the CMV infection status of the donors was unknown, age-related changes in expanded clonotypes may potentially have been confounded. As age increased, observed TCR beta diversity per million T cells dropped in a roughly linear way, and a significant reduction was already evident by age about 36. The percentage of naive T cells measured by flow cytometry correlated strongly with observed TCR beta diversity. Because profiling used bulk unsorted PBMCs, naive and antigen-experienced compartments could not be compared conclusively. Estimates of total diversity based on one million sequenced T cells were considered lower bounds and underestimates.

Library preparation was by 5' RACE. Sequencing took place on an Illumina HiSeq 2500. A second PCR of 7 to 11 cycles was run with a J-beta primer mix and a sample-barcoded 5' primer. Each TCR beta cDNA molecule received a unique molecular identifier from a template-switch 5' adaptor carrying 12 random nucleotides. Each sample yielded at least 2.5 million CDR3-containing paired-end reads. All of the RNA was converted into first-strand cDNA using the Mint cDNA synthesis kit, with a TRBC-specific oligonucleotide serving as the primer. All cDNA was treated with uracil-DNA glycosylase and then went through a first 18-cycle PCR with the universal primers M1SS and BC2_uni_R. On the study's bioinformatics: Each sample was normalized by randomly selecting 1 million high-quality reads, each carrying a distinct molecular identifier. Instead of being binned into consensus sequences, reads with shared molecular identifiers were discarded. MiTCR, with a Q25 quality threshold and the strictest error-elimination algorithm, was used for CDR3 identification, clonotype clustering and error correction. Lower-bound total TCR beta diversity was estimated with a nonparametric unseen species model using Euler transformation. The raw public reads went through TCRdb reprocessing: fastp at Q25, MiXCR clone calling, in-frame beta chains kept. Rows are combined by CDR3 protein, so each entry shows the most common genes and DNA. The V and J calls come from TCRdb's annotation, not from the publication. This sample has about 680,000 distinct CDR3 sequences in its table, and approximately 50% of those were observed once. Jointly, the top ten make up 30% to 40% of the sample.

Donors were 40 or so systemically healthy Caucasian individuals from Russia aged 6 to 90 years. Each donor gave approximately 9.3 milliliters of peripheral blood, collected into EDTA-treated Vacutainer tubes. Ficoll-Paque density-gradient centrifugation was used to isolate PBMCs, with at least 6.5 million per sample. Trizol reagent was used to extract total RNA from PBMCs, with at least 6 micrograms per sample. The percentages of naive CD45RAhigh/CD27high T cells were determined by flow cytometry on a PBMC aliquot from every donor. As to this clonotype: Its antigen target is currently unknown. No base quality values were provided; no much bigger clone lies one nucleotide off.

The sample comprised blood. The rearrangement joined TRBV10-3 to TRBJ2-2; TRBD2 matches 14 bases in the middle. The receptor's source is a woman aged 55-69 years in good health. The CDR3 region reads CAIGQGLAGVSGELFF. The DNA sequence follows: TGTGCCATCGGACAGGGACTAGCGGGAGTGTCCGGGGAGCTGTTTTTT.